This TCR beta chain came from a study of blood T cell repertoires in COVID-19. The overall study: T cells, B-cell-depleted T cells, or PBMCs supplied cDNA or gDNA.

Under the authors' procedure: Using reference gene primer amplification, nucleated cell counts were estimated. Sequencing was performed with immunoSEQ multiplex PCR; in TCRdb, only in-frame clones are kept and a portion is missing. V, J and clone size are taken as reported in that table, and D and trimming were inferred from the DNA itself. The profile shows almost 200,000 clones, over 80% of them singletons. Germline V gene lookup returns CDR1 MNHEY and CDR2 SVGAGI. This CDR3 has 11 residues. V shed 7 bases, J shed 10 bases, and the junction held 6 bases outside the gene matches. The Seattle patients, enrolled during active infection, were followed longitudinally. This clone was detected only a few times.

This chain connects TRBV6-5 to TRBJ1-1, with TRBD1 matching over 7 bases. This clonotype originated in a man between 60 and 75 years old with COVID-19, enrolled during active disease. Specimen: peripheral blood. The CDR3 nucleotides are TGTGCCAGCAAACAGGGGTCTCGAGCTTTCTTT. It is translated as CASKQGSRAFF.